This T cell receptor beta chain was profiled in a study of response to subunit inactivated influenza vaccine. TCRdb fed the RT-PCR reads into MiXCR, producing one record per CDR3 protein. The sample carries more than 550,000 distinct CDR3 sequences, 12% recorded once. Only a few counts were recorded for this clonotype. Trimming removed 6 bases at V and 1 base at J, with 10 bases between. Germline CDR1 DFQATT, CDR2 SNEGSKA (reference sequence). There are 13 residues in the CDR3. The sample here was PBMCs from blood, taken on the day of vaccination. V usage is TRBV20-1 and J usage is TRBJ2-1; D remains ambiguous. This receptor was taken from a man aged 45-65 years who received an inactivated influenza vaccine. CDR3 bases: TGCAGTGCCCCTAGTGGATCCTACAATGAGCAGTTCTTC. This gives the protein CSAPSGSYNEQFF.